This TCR beta chain was documented in a study of PD-1 blockade in classical Hodgkin lymphoma. The protocol was immunoSEQ multiplex PCR, while the TCRdb copy is restricted to in-frame clones and leaves out a portion. The table has roughly 96,000 clones, roughly 91% seen once. Time point indicated: cycle 4 day 1 (C4D1), after about 6 weeks of nivolumab. Brentuximab vedotin exposure varied, and every patient relapsed after autologous stem cell transplantation. The CDR3 runs 14 residues. CDR1 and CDR2 (germline): SNHLY, FYNNEI. V was pared by 6 bases and J by 2 bases, with 3 bases of the junction left unmatched.

The receptor was isolated from a human donor with classical Hodgkin lymphoma. The input for sequencing was peripheral blood mononuclear cells (PBMCs), taken before the fourth cycle of nivolumab. This rearrangement joins TRBV2 to TRBJ2-7, with 11 bases aligning to TRBD2. This chain's CDR3 is CASSRLAGTYEQYF. DNA of the CDR3: TGTGCCAGCAGCAGACTAGCGGGGACCTACGAGCAGTACTTC.